The T cell receptor beta chain described here comes from a study of blood T cell repertoires in COVID-19 (dated by TCRdb to 2020 to 2022). A note on the overall study: Collaborator samples came from the United States, Italy and Spain and covered acute and convalescent phases of COVID-19. The material from the prospective study consisted of cDNA or gDNA derived from T cells, B-cell-depleted T cells, or PBMCs. Deeply sampled blood TCRbeta repertoires from subjects exposed to, actively infected with, or recovered from COVID-19 were included in the dataset. The repertoires were made available in a free public database intended to serve as a resource for research on the immune response to SARS-CoV-2. Samples came from the ongoing ImmuneRACE study (first 160 participants) plus 1,254 subjects from 6 global collaborators. A de-identified subject ID, COVID-19 status, age in years and sex were almost always included in the sample metadata. Where HLA class I and class II types were available, the types were taken from metadata supplied by the sample provider, not from assay-based typing. Broader findings and caveats from the paper: The quantity of clinical and demographic metadata differed by source and by participant and was supplied without curation.

Note on this clone: The target of this receptor is not known. No base qualities exist here, and no much larger clone lies one base off it. The sample has other DNA sequences that encode this CDR3 too.

TCRbeta CDR3 regions were amplified from genomic DNA using the immunoSEQ Assay, a bias-controlled multiplex PCR. The study's own analysis went as follows. Within the assay, amplification of reference gene primers was used to estimate how many nucleated cells each sample contained. To quantify the absolute abundance of each unique TCRbeta CDR3 rearrangement, sequence reads were collapsed and filtered. For each sample, productive Simpson clonality was calculated by taking the square root of Simpson's diversity index across productive rearrangements. This immuneACCESS table, as held by TCRdb, lists in-frame sequences with V and J called but not all clones. Of the missing ones, under half trace to an unresolved V gene in checked studies; the others have no known cause. V, J and clone size are taken as reported in that table, and D and trimming were inferred from the DNA itself. This sample is represented by 250,000 to 300,000 clones; almost 85% of them were singletons. Of the sample, approximately 5.1% is held by the ten largest clones.

From the cysteine through the phenylalanine, the CDR3 covers 15 amino acids. Only the CDR3 DNA stays, 45 bases, in frame from base 1. V drops 2 bases and J drops 2 bases, leaving 12 bases in between. As encoded in the germline V gene, CDR1 is SGDLS while CDR2 is YYNGEE. Whole blood was collected in K2EDTA tubes by collaborating institutions according to the institutions' own protocols. For TCRbeta analysis, collaborators shipped samples in one of three forms: frozen whole blood, isolated PBMCs, or DNA extracted from either of those sample types. Specimen: peripheral blood. The receptor was derived from a man between 50 and 59 years old with active or convalescent COVID-19. Here the chain combines TRBV9 and TRBJ2-3; matching of 7 bases hints at TRBD2 as the D gene. The nucleotides read TGTGCCAGCAGCGTGGCGCGGGGGCCCACAGATACGCAGTATTTT. It is translated as CASSVARGPTDTQYF.